The rows below give T cell receptor beta chains drawn from one sample of a study of shared clonotypes between healthy human individuals. Data came from immunoSEQ multiplex PCR; TCRdb stores just in-frame clones and leaves some out. The table lists approximately 600,000 clones, 85% to 95% of them singletons, with approximately 0.12% in the top ten. Sequenced input: naive CD8+ T cells sorted from blood. The receptors here all came from a woman in her thirties in good health. Each CDR3 is given with its conserved first and last residue. D genes are given only for firm matches. Size values are once, few and many counts, or a class for expanded clones, and some rows have none.

size: -
J: TRBJ1-5
V: TRBV28
D: -
DNA: TGTGCCAGCAGTAAAACATATAGCAATCAGCCCCAGCATTTT
CDR3: CASSKTYSNQPQHF

size: -
J: TRBJ2-5
V: TRBV28
D: -
DNA: TGTGCCAGCAGTTTTTCCCAGGGGTCCTTGGATGAGCAGTACTTC
CDR3: CASSFSQGSLDEQYF

size: -
J: TRBJ2-2
V: TRBV7-7
D: -
DNA: TGTGCCAGCAGCTTTGCAGGGGCAGCCGGGGAGCTGTTTTTT
CDR3: CASSFAGAAGELFF

size: once
J: TRBJ1-5
V: TRBV7-9
D: -
DNA: TGTGCCAGCAGCTTAACCGGCCCAGGGGCGGATCAGCCCCAGCATTTT
CDR3: CASSLTGPGADQPQHF

size: -
J: TRBJ1-5
V: TRBV7-9
D: -
DNA: TGTGCCAGCAGCTTAGCTGGGGGCACCAATCAGCCCCAGCATTTT
CDR3: CASSLAGGTNQPQHF

size: few
J: TRBJ2-7
V: TRBV6-5
D: TRBD2
DNA: TGTGCCAGCAGTTACTCGGGGACTACCACTACGGAGCAGTACTTC
CDR3: CASSYSGTTTTEQYF

size: -
J: TRBJ1-2
V: TRBV6-1
D: -
DNA: TGTGCCAGCAGTGAAACAGGGCCCTACACCTTC
CDR3: CASSETGPYTF

size: -
J: TRBJ1-2
V: TRBV2
D: -
DNA: TGTGCCAGCAGTGAATATCCCATCGGGTACTATGGCTACACCTTC
CDR3: CASSEYPIGYYGYTF

size: -
J: TRBJ1-5
V: TRBV28
D: -
DNA: TGTGCCAGCTCCGCGGTCTCGAGCAATCAGCCCCAGCATTTT
CDR3: CASSAVSSNQPQHF

size: -
J: TRBJ2-1
V: TRBV5-6
D: -
DNA: TGTGCCAGCAGCCGGCTACTTGCGAATGAGCAGTTCTTC
CDR3: CASSRLLANEQFF